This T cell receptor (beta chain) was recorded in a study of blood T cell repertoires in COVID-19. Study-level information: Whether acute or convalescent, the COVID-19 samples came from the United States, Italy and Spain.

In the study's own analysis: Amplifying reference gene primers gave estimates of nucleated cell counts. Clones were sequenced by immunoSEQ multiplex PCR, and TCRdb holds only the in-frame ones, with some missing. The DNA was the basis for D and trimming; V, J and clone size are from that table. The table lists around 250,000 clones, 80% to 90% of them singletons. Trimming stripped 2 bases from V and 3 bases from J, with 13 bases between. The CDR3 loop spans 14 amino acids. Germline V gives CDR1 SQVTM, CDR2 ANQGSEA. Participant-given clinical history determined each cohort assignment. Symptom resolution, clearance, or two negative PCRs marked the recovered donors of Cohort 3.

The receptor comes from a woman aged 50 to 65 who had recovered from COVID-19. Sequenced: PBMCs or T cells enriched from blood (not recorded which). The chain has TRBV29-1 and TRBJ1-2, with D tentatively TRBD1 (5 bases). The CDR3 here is CSVEYEEGYYGYTF. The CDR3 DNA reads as TGCAGCGTTGAATACGAGGAGGGGTACTATGGCTACACCTTC.